This T cell receptor (beta chain) was identified in a study of CD8 T cells in Susac syndrome. With random hexamers, roughly 0.45 to 1 ug RNA was reverse transcribed. One entry per CDR3 protein, called by TCRdb with MiXCR from the immunoSEQ multiplex PCR reads. The data contain about 200,000 distinct CDR3 sequences, nearly 97% of them seen just once; the ten biggest clones take up more than 0.09%. CDR3 length: 12 amino acids. Germline CDR1 is DFQATT and CDR2 is SNEGSKA (reference sequence). V was cut by 5 bases and J by 3 bases, with 8 bases left in between. The rearrangement joins TRBV20-1 to TRBJ2-1, with D unresolved. The sequenced sample was CD4+ T cells from PBMCs. The clonotype was recovered from a human donor with multiple sclerosis. As DNA, the CDR3 is TGCAGTGCTTCCAGGAACTACAATGAGCAGTTCTTC. Translated, it gives CSASRNYNEQFF.